The T cell receptor (beta chain) under discussion was sequenced for a study of blood T cell repertoires in COVID-19. Overall study: Donors in the United States, Italy and Spain gave samples during acute or convalescent COVID-19. T cells, B-cell-depleted T cells, or PBMCs supplied cDNA or gDNA.

Participants, roughly 18 to 89 years old, spanned under 25 US areas. Study processing details: Reference gene primer amplification gave nucleated cell count estimates. The data were produced by immunoSEQ multiplex PCR, yet TCRdb's version contains in-frame clones alone and is incomplete. D and trimming were read from the DNA, whereas the V and J calls and clone size are those reported in that table. The sample has about 330,000 clones, approximately 88% seen once. The sample consisted of PBMCs or T cells enriched from blood (not recorded which). The receptor comes from a man younger than 45 who had recovered from COVID-19.

The CDR3 DNA is TGTGCCAGTAGTAAGGGGAAGCGGGCCACTGAAGCTTTCTTT. It translates to CASSKGKRATEAFF. The chain joins TRBV19 to TRBJ1-1; possible D gene TRBD1, 5 bases. Germline lookup yields CDR1 LNHDA and CDR2 SQIVND (reference sequence). Trimming shortened V by 4 bases and J by 4 bases, and 13 bases separated the two germline ends. This CDR3 has 14 amino acids.